This TCR beta chain was observed in a study of blood T cell repertoires in COVID-19. About the research overall: The United States, Italy and Spain provided the acute and convalescent COVID-19 samples. T cells, B-cell-depleted T cells, or PBMCs supplied cDNA or gDNA.

Measured with immunoSEQ multiplex PCR; TCRdb has only the in-frame clones, and not every one. The sample records approximately 91,000 clones, about 81% being singletons. Trimming stripped 0 bases from V and 5 bases from J, with 8 bases between. The germline V gene encodes CDR1 LGHNA and CDR2 YSLEER. The CDR3 is 14 residues long. The rearrangement joins TRBV4-3 to TRBJ2-1; D unresolved. Sequencing was performed on peripheral blood. This receptor was identified in a man in his 70s with acute or convalescent COVID-19. CDR3 in DNA: TGCGCCAGCAGCCAAGACAGGTTCAACAATGAGCAGTTCTTC. It encodes CASSQDRFNNEQFF.